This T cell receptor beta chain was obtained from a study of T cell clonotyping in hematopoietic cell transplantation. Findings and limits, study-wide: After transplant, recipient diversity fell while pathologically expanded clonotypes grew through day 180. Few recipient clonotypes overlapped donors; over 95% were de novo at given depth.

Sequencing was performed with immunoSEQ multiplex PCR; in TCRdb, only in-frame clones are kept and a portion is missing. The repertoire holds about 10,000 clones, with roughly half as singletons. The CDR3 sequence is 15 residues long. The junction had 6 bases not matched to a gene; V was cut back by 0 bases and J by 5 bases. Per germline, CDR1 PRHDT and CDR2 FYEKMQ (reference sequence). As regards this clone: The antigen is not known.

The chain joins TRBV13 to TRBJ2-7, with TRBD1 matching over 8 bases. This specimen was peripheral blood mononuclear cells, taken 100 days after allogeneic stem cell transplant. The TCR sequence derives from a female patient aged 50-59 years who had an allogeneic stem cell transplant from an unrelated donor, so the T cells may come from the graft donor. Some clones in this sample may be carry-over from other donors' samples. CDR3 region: CASSLGPDRVHEQYF. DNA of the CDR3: TGTGCCAGCAGCTTAGGCCCGGACAGGGTGCACGAGCAGTACTTC.